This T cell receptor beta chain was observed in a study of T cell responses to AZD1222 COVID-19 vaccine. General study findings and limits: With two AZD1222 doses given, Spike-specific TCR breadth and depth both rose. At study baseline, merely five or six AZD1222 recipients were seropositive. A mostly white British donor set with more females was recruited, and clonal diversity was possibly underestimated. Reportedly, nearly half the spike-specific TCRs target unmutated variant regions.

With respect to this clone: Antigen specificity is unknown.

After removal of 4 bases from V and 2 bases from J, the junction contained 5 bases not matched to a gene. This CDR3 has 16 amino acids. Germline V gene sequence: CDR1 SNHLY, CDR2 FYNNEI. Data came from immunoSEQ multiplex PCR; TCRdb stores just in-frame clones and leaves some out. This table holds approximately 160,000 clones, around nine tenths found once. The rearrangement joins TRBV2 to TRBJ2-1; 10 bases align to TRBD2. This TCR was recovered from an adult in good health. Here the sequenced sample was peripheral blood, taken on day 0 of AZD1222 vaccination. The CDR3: CASSGGLARPYNEQFF. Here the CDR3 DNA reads TGTGCCAGCAGTGGGGGACTAGCGCGTCCCTACAATGAGCAGTTCTTC.